This T cell receptor beta chain is drawn from a study of blood T cell repertoires in COVID-19. Study information: Some COVID-19 samples were acute and others convalescent; all came from the United States, Italy and Spain. PBMCs, B-cell-depleted T cells, or T cells were the source of the cDNA or gDNA that made up the material.

Per the germline V gene, CDR1 is KGHDR and CDR2 is SFDVKD. V lost 5 bases and J 0 bases, leaving 10 bases between the germline ends. The CDR3 is 16 residues long. Methods used by the authors: Reference gene primers were amplified, and this amplification served to estimate nucleated cell counts. Sequencing was performed with immunoSEQ multiplex PCR; in TCRdb, only in-frame clones are kept and a portion is missing. The V and J calls and clone size come from that table; D and trimming were worked out from the DNA. Of roughly 20,000 clones listed, 80% to 85% are singletons. This TCR derives from a man in his sixties with acute or convalescent COVID-19. The chain is built from TRBV24-1 and TRBJ2-6; possibly TRBD2 for D (5 bases). Sample: peripheral blood. Here the CDR3 DNA reads TGTGCCACCAGTGGTGCGGGCCCCTCTGGGGCCAACGTCCTGACTTTC. It yields the protein CATSGAGPSGANVLTF.